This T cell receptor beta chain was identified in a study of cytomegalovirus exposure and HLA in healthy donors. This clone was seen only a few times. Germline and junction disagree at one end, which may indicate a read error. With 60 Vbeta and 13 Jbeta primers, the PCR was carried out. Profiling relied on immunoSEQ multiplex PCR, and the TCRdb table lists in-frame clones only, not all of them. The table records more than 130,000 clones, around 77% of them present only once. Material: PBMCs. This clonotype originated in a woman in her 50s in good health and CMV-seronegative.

CDR3 sequence reads: CSSGPGQHNTEAFF. CDR3 sequence (DNA): TGTTCCAGCGGCCCGGGACAGCATAACACTGAAGCTTTCTTT. This chain links TRBV7-9 with TRBJ1-1; 7 nucleotides match TRBD1. The germline gives CDR1 SEHNR, CDR2 FQNEAQ (reference sequence). This CDR3 is 14 amino acids long.